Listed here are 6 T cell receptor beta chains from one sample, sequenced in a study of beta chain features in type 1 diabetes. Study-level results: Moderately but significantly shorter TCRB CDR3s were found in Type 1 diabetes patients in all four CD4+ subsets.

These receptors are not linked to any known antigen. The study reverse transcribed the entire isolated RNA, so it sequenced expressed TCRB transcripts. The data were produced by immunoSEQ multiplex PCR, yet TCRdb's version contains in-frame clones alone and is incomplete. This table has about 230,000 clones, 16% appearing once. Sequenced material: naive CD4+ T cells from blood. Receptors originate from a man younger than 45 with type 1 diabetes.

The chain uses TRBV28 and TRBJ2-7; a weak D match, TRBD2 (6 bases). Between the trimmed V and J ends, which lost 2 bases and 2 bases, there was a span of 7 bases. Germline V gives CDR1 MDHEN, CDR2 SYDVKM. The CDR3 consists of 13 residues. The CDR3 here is CASSLSGPYEQYF. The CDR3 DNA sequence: TGTGCCAGCAGTTTAAGCGGGCCCTACGAGCAGTACTTC.

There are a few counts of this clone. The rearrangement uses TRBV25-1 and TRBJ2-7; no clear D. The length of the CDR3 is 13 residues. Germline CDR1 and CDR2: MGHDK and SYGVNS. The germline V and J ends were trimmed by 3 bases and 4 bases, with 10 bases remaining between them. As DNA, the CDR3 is TGTGCCAGCAGTGAGGCCCAACCTTACGAGCAGTACTTC. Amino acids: CASSEAQPYEQYF.

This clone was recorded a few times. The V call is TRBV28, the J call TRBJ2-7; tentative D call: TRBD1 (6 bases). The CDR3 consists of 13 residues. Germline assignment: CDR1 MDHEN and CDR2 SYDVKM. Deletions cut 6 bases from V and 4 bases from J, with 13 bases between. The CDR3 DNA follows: TGTGCCAGCAGGACGGACAGATCTTACGAGCAGTACTTC. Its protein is CASRTDRSYEQYF.

DNA for the CDR3: TGCGCCAGCAGCCAAGATATACTAACTACGCAGTATTTT. Translated, it gives CASSQDILTTQYF. V gene TRBV4-3 combines with J gene TRBJ2-3; D gene unclear. The CDR3 is made up of 13 amino acids. Germline-derived CDR1 and CDR2 are LGHNA and YSLEER. Between the trimmed V and J ends, which lost 0 bases and 8 bases, there was a span of 9 bases.

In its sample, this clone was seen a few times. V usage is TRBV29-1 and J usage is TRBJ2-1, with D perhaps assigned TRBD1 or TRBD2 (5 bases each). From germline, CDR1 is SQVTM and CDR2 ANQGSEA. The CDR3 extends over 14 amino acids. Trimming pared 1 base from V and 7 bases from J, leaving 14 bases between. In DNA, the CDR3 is TGCAGCGTTGAAGTCCAGGCGTGGGGGAATGAGCAGTTCTTC. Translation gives CSVEVQAWGNEQFF.

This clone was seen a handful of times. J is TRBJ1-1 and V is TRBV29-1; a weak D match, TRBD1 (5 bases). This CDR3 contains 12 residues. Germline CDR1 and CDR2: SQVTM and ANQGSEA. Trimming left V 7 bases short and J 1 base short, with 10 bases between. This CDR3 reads CSAQRGNTEAFF. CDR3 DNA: TGCAGCGCCCAGAGGGGGAACACTGAAGCTTTCTTT. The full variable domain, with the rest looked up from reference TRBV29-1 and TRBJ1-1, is SAVISQKPSRDICQRGTSLTIQCQVDSQVTMMFWYRQQPGQSLTLIATANQGSEATYESGFVIDKFPISRPNLTFSTLTVSNMSPEDSSIYLCSAQRGNTEAFFGQGTRLTVV.